This T cell receptor beta chain was sequenced in a study of blood T cell repertoires in COVID-19. The CDR3 is 15 amino acids. Germline loops: CDR1 MNHEY, CDR2 SMNVEV (reference sequence). The V and J ends lost 3 bases and 2 bases respectively, with 12 bases between them. Only in-frame clones appear in the TCRdb table, and some are missing; sequencing was by immunoSEQ multiplex PCR. The data contain around 97,000 clones, roughly 84% of them singletons. Specimen: peripheral blood. The clonotype was recovered from a human donor in a cohort sampled during active COVID-19. The rearrangement links TRBV27 to TRBJ2-3; D perhaps matches TRBD1 (5 bases). CDR3 DNA sequence: TGTGCCAGCAGTTTCCAGGGATCGGACACAGATACGCAGTATTTT. This gives the protein CASSFQGSDTDTQYF.